This TCR beta chain was sequenced for a study of glioma-infiltrating T cells after dendritic cell vaccination. The method was immunoSEQ multiplex PCR; TCRdb's version includes in-frame clones alone and lacks a portion of them. Of about 82,000 clones detected, approximately 90% appear once; the ten largest clones hold 3% to 4%. The V end was cut by 1 base, the J end by 8 bases, with 14 bases between. This CDR3 comprises 15 residues. The germline V gene encodes CDR1 SGHTA and CDR2 FQGNSA. V gene TRBV7-2 combines with J gene TRBJ2-2; D is uncertain. The source material was blood, sampled before dendritic cell vaccination. This receptor was identified in a human donor with glioblastoma. Here the CDR3 reads CASSLGHANPGELFF. In nucleotides, the CDR3 is TGTGCCAGCAGCTTAGGCCATGCGAACCCGGGGGAGCTGTTTTTT.